This TCR beta chain originates from a study of cytomegalovirus exposure and HLA in healthy donors. For the study at large: Among over 350 genotyped donors, about 80% fell in the Caucasian-associated ancestry cluster. Study-level findings and limits: A later examination showed that TCR association rates differed by HLA locus, with DRB1 most and HLA-C fewest. It has been reported that TCR beta sequences accurately predicted the HLA-A and HLA-B alleles of most subjects.

It was with 60 Vbeta and 13 Jbeta primers that the PCR ran. Profiling relied on immunoSEQ multiplex PCR, and the TCRdb table lists in-frame clones only, not all of them. The sample has under 250,000 clones; over 65% are singletons. For this clone: Its cognate antigen is unknown.

The trim removed 4 bases at V and 6 bases at J, leaving 13 bases unmatched. The CDR3 runs to 16 residues. Germline V gives CDR1 SGHKS, CDR2 YYEKEE (reference sequence). V is TRBV5-5 and J is TRBJ1-1; 9 nucleotides align to TRBD1. Material: PBMCs. The clonotype was recovered from a man aged 18-30 years in good health and CMV-seronegative. Written as DNA, the CDR3 is TGTGCCAGCAGCCCCCGGGACAGGGTGATTTACGCTGAAGCTTTCTTT. Its translation: CASSPRDRVIYAEAFF.